This entry features one T cell receptor (beta chain) sequence. The record originates from a study of blood T cell repertoires in COVID-19. Overall study context: Samples taken during acute and convalescent COVID-19 were collected in the United States, Italy and Spain. Sources were T cells, B-cell-depleted T cells, or PBMCs; the material itself was cDNA or gDNA.

Method: immunoSEQ multiplex PCR; TCRdb's copy keeps in-frame clones and lacks some. This sample yields about 160,000 clones, of which about 80% are seen a single time; 22% belongs to the top ten. The source is a woman of 80 years or more with acute or convalescent COVID-19. The source material was peripheral blood.

CDR3 nucleotide sequence: TGCGCCAGCAGCGCTGTACGACTAGAAGGAGAGACCCAGTACTTC. Protein: CASSAVRLEGETQYF. The V and J genes are TRBV5-1 and TRBJ2-5, with D possibly TRBD2 on 6 matching bases. Trimming took off 4 bases at V and 4 bases at J, with 17 bases between the two ends. Germline V CDR1 and CDR2: SGHRS, YFSETQ. This CDR3 spans 15 amino acids.